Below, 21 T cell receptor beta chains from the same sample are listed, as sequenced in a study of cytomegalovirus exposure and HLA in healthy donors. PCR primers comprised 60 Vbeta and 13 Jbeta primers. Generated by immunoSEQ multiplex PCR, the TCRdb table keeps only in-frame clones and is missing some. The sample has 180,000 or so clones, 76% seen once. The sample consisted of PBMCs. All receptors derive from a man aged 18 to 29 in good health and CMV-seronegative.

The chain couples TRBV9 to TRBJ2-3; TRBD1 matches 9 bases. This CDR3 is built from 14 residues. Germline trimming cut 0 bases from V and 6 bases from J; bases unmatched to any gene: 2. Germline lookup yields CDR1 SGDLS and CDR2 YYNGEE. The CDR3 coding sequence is TGTGCCAGCAGCGTAGGCGACAGGGGGGATACGCAGTATTTT. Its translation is CASSVGDRGDTQYF.

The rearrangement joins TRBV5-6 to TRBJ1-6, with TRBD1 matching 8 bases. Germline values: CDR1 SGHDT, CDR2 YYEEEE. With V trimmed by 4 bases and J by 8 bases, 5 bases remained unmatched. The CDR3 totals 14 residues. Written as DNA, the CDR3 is TGTGCCAGCAGCGCCAGGGACAGGTATTCACCCCTCCACTTT. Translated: CASSARDRYSPLHF. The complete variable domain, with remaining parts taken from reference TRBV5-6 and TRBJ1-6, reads DAGVTQSPTHLIKTRGQQVTLRCSPKSGHDTVSWYQQALGQGPQFIFQYYEEEERQRGNFPDRFSGHQFPNYSSELNVNALLLGDSALYLCASSARDRYSPLHFGNGTRLTVT.

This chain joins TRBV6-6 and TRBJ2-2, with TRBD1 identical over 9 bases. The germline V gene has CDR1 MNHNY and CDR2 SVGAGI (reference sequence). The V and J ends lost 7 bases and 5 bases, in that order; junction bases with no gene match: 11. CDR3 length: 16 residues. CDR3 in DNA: TGTGCCAGCATAGGGATCGACAGGGGGTGGACCGGGGAGCTGTTTTTT. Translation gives CASIGIDRGWTGELFF.

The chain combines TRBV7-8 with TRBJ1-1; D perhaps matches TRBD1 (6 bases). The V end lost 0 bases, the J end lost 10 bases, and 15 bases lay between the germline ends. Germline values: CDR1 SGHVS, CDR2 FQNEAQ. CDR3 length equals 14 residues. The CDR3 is CASSLAKGTLGAFF. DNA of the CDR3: TGTGCCAGCAGCTTAGCTAAAGGGACATTGGGAGCTTTCTTT.

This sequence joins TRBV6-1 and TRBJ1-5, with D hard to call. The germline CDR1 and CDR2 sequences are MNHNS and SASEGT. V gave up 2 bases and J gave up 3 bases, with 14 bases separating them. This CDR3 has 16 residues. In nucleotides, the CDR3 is TGTGCCAGCAGTGAAATGAGGGCCAGCCTCAATCAGCCCCAGCATTTT. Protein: CASSEMRASLNQPQHF.

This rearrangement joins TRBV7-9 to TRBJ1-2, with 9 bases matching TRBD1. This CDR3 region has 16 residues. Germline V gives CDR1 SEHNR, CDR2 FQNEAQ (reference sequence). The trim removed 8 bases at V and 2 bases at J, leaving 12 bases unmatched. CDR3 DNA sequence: TGTGCCAGCGTACTGCTACTCGGGACAGGGAACTATGGCTACACCTTC. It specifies CASVLLLGTGNYGYTF.

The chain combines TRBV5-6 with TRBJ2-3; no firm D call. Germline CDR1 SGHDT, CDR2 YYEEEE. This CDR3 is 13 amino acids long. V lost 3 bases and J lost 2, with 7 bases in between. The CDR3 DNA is TGTGCCAGCAGCTCCGGTCCCACAGATACGCAGTATTTT. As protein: CASSSGPTDTQYF.

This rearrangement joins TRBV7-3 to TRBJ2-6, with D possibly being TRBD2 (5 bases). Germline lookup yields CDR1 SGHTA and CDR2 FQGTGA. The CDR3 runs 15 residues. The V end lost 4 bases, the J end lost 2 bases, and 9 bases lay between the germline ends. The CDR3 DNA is TGTGCCAGCAGCTACGGGGTCCCTGGGGCCAACGTCCTGACTTTC. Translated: CASSYGVPGANVLTF.

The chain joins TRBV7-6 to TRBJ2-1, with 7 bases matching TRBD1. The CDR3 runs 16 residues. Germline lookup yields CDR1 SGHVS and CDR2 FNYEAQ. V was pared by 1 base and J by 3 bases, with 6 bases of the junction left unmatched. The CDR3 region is CASSLGTGQVYNEQFF. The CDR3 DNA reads TGTGCCAGCAGCTTAGGGACAGGCCAAGTCTACAATGAGCAGTTCTTC.

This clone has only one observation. CDR3 loop: CASSGTGGYGYTF. The CDR3 DNA follows: TGTGCCAGCAGCGGCACAGGGGGCTATGGCTACACCTTC. The chain recombines TRBV7-8 with TRBJ1-2; TRBD1 matches at 8 bases. The CDR3 totals 13 residues. Germline CDR1 reads SGHVS; CDR2 reads FQNEAQ. The ends lost 5 bases at V and 4 bases at J; junction bases unmatched: 3.

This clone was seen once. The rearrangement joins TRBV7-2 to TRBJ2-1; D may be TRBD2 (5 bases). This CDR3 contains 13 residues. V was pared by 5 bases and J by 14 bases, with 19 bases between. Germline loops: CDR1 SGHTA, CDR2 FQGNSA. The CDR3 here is CASSPLRSGREFF. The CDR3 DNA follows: TGTGCCAGCAGCCCTCTTAGGAGCGGAAGGGAGTTCTTC.

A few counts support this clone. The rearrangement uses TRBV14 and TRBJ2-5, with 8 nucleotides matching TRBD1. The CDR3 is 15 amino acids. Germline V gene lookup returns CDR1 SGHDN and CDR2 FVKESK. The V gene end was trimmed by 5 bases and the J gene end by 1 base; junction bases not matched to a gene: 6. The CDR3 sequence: CASSRTGTAQETQYF. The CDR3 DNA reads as TGTGCCAGCAGCAGGACAGGGACTGCCCAAGAGACCCAGTACTTC. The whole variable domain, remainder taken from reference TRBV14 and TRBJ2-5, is EAGVTQFPSHSVIEKGQTVTLRCDPISGHDNLYWYRRVMGKEIKFLLHFVKESKQDESGMPNNRFLAERTGGTYSTLKVQPAELEDSGVYFCASSRTGTAQETQYFGPGTRLLVL.

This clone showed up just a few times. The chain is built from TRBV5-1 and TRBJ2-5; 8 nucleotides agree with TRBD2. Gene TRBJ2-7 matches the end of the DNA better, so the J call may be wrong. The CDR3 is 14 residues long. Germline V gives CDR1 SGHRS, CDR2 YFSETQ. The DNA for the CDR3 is TGCGCCAGCAGCTCGGGAGGGCTCCCCTACGAGCAGTACTTC. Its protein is CASSSGGLPYEQYF.

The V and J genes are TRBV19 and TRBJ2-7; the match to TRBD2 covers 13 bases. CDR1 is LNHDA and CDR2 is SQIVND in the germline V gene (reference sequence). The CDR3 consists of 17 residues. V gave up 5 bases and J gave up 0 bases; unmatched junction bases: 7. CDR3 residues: CASSPGLAGAPSYEQYF. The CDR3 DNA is TGTGCCAGTAGTCCAGGACTAGCGGGGGCCCCCTCCTACGAGCAGTACTTC.

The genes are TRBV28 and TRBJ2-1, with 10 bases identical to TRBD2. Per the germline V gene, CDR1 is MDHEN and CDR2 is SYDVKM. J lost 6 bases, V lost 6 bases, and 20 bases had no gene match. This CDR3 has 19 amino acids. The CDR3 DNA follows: TGTGCCAGCAGCCTCATTTATGTGAGCGGGGGGGCCTCTGGCAATGAGCAGTTCTTC. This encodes CASSLIYVSGGASGNEQFF. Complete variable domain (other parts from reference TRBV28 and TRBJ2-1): DVKVTQSSRYLVKRTGEKVFLECVQDMDHENMFWYRQDPGLGLRLIYFSYDVKMKEKGDIPEGYSVSREKKERFSLILESASTNQTSMYLCASSLIYVSGGASGNEQFFGPGTRLTVL.

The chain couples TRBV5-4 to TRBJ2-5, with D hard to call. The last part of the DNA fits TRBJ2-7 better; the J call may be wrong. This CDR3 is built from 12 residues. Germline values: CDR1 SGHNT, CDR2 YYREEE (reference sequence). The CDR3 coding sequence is TGTGCCAGCAGCTTGGGGGGCTACGAGCAGTACTTC. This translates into CASSLGGYEQYF.

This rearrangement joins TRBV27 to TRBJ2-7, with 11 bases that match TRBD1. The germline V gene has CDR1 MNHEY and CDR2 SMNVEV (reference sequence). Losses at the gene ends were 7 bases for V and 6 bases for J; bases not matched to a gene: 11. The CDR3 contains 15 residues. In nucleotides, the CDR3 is TGTGCCAGCACCCGTAGATCCGGGACAGGGGGCGAGCAGTACTTC. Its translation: CASTRRSGTGGEQYF.

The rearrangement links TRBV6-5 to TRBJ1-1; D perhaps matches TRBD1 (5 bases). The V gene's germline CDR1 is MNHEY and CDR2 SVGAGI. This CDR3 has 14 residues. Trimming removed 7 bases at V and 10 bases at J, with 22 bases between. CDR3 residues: CASTQAGGVPGAFF. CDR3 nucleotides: TGTGCCAGCACTCAAGCGGGAGGGGTCCCGGGAGCTTTCTTT.

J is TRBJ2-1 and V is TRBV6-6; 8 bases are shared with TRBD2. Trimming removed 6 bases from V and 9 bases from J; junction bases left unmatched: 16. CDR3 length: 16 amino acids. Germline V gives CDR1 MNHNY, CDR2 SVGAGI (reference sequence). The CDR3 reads CASRAPGTRGRSEQFF. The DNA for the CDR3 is TGTGCCAGCAGAGCCCCCGGGACTAGGGGGAGGAGTGAGCAGTTCTTC.

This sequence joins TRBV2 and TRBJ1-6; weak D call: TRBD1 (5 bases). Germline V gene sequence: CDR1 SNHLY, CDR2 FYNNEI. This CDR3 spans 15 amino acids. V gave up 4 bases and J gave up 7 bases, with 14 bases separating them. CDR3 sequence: CASSGGRGKNSPLHF. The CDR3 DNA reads TGTGCCAGCAGTGGGGGTCGGGGGAAGAATTCACCCCTCCACTTT.

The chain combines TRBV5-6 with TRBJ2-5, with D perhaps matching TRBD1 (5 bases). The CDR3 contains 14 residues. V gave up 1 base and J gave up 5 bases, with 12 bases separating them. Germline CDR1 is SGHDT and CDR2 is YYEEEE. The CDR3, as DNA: TGTGCCAGCAGCTTGTGGCAGGGTGGGGAGACCCAGTACTTC. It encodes CASSLWQGGETQYF. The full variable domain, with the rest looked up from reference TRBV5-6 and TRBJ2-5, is DAGVTQSPTHLIKTRGQQVTLRCSPKSGHDTVSWYQQALGQGPQFIFQYYEEEERQRGNFPDRFSGHQFPNYSSELNVNALLLGDSALYLCASSLWQGGETQYFGPGTRLLVL.